This T cell receptor beta chain came from a study of PD-1 blockade in classical Hodgkin lymphoma (dated by TCRdb to the early 2020s). Some background on the complete study: Nivolumab dosing was 3 mg/kg intravenously every 2 weeks, continuing until either disease progression or unacceptable toxicity. The study used CyTOF and TCR beta sequencing to define a peripheral blood immune signature of response to PD-1 blockade in classical Hodgkin lymphoma. On the study overall, not on this receptor specifically: The study was limited to a single clinical trial cohort, and causes of repertoire differences, possibly disease activity or prior therapy, remained undefined. CD4+ but not CD8+ TCR diversity rose significantly by C4D1 (p=0.0027 vs p=0.16), most apparent in complete responders (p=0.02). Baseline TCR diversity was reported to be lower in newly diagnosed patients than in healthy donors, and even lower in relapsed/refractory patients. Baseline diversity similar to that of newly diagnosed patients was observed in trial patients achieving complete response, whereas significantly lower diversity was observed in partial responders and progressors. Diversity was lower in patients who began nivolumab less than 1 year after ASCT, so these patients were left out of later analyses to avoid confounding by immune reconstitution.

At the junction V is shortened by 4 bases and J by 4 bases; bases outside the gene matches: 7. There are 15 amino acids in the CDR3, from cysteine to phenylalanine inclusive. Only the CDR3 DNA stays, 45 bases, in frame from base 1. Looking up the germline V gene yields CDR1 ENHRY and CDR2 SYGVKD. The Qiagen DNeasy kit was used to extract genomic DNA from unsorted PBMCs and from the negatively selected CD4+ and CD8+ fractions. Using primers that anneal to V and J segments, immunoSEQ multiplex PCR amplified the TCR beta CDR3 regions. Amplification bias was minimized using a synthetic immune receptor repertoire, and residual bias was removed computationally after sequencing. The study's own analysis went as follows. Repertoire diversity was quantified as the Shannon entropy index using custom Python scripts. Unsorted, CD4+ and CD8+ repertoires were analyzed separately, except in combined analyses where CD4+ and CD8+ sequences were merged in silico. A clone was considered expanded if an increase in frequency of at least 2-fold after treatment relative to C1D1 was found, and a pseudocount of 0.5 was applied to clones undetected at baseline. Clones with 0 or 1 copy at C1D1 were classified as singleton clones, and clones with 2 or more copies were classified as non-singleton clones. Clones expanded in unsorted samples were assigned a CD4+, CD8+ or unknown annotation through matching of protein sequences in sorted samples from the same patient. Diversity changes from C1D1 to C4D1 were tested in paired samples using Wilcoxon tests. The source is immuneACCESS, and TCRdb retained only in-frame sequences with V and J called. Part of the clones is not carried over; for the studies checked, unresolved V genes explain less than half of this, and the remainder is unexplained. V, J and clone size are taken as reported in that table, and D and trimming were inferred from the DNA itself. This sample holds about 17,000 clones; 60% to 75% were observed only once. Of the sample, 7.8% falls within the top ten clones.

Notes on this clone: Its antigen is unknown. No much larger clonotype is one base removed from it; base qualities were not supplied.

In the paper's terms, the time point label means: cycle 4 day 1 (C4D1), after less than seven weeks of nivolumab. Relapse after autologous stem cell transplantation had occurred in all trial patients, and cohorts A, B and C were distinguished by prior brentuximab vedotin exposure. The trial cohort comprised about 60 patients with relapsed/refractory classical Hodgkin lymphoma whose best overall responses were complete response, partial response or progressive disease. Trial patients were treated with single-agent nivolumab in the multi-cohort phase II CheckMate 205 trial. An independent review committee assessed best overall response by applying the 2007 International Working Group response criteria. PBMCs from the trial were collected at three points: immediately before nivolumab initiation (C1D1), and during therapy at cycle 2 day 1 and cycle 4 day 1. Peripheral blood was collected in 8 mL Vacutainer Cell Preparation Tubes, from which PBMCs were isolated by centrifugation and then cryopreserved.

The receptor comes from a human donor with classical Hodgkin lymphoma. The input for sequencing was peripheral blood mononuclear cells (PBMCs), taken before the fourth cycle of nivolumab. In this chain, TRBV10-3 is recombined with TRBJ2-1; 7 of the junction bases match TRBD2. The CDR3 reads CAISVAGEQYNEQFF. The DNA is as follows: TGTGCCATCAGTGTGGCGGGAGAACAGTACAATGAGCAGTTCTTC.